These 29 T cell receptor beta chains were sequenced from one sample in a study of blood T cell repertoires in COVID-19. Sequencing used immunoSEQ multiplex PCR; TCRdb keeps in-frame clones, though not all of them. The sample records about 52,000 clones, 81% being singletons. The sequenced material came from peripheral blood. These receptors all come from a woman older than 75 with COVID-19, enrolled during active disease.

This chain connects TRBV3-1 (or the pseudogene TRBV3-2) to TRBJ1-6; D ambiguous. This CDR3 has 14 amino acids. Germline V gene sequence: CDR1 LGHDT, CDR2 YNNKEL (reference sequence). The ends were cut back, 4 bases at V and 6 bases at J, with 10 bases in the middle. CDR3 coding DNA: TGTGCCAGCAGCCTCGGGGTCAGTAATTCACCCCTCCACTTT. Its translation: CASSLGVSNSPLHF.

The rearrangement links TRBV18 to TRBJ2-1; a possible D gene is TRBD1 (5 bases). Germline V lookup: CDR1 KGHSH, CDR2 LQKENI. This CDR3 has 15 residues. Trimming removed 4 bases from V and 0 bases from J, with 10 bases in between. This CDR3 reads CASSLDSRSYNEQFF. CDR3 in DNA: TGTGCCAGCTCACTAGACAGCCGCTCCTACAATGAGCAGTTCTTC.

The chain uses TRBV14 and TRBJ1-2; no clear D. The CDR3 length is 14 residues. Germline loops: CDR1 SGHDN, CDR2 FVKESK. The V end lost 0 bases, the J end lost 5 bases, and 10 bases lay between the germline ends. The CDR3 sequence: CASSQDFSEYGYTF. CDR3 nucleotides: TGTGCCAGCAGCCAAGATTTCTCGGAGTATGGCTACACCTTC.

The chain has TRBV3-1 (or the pseudogene TRBV3-2) and TRBJ2-1; 7 bases match TRBD1. The CDR3 contains 15 residues. The V segment lost 2 bases and the J segment 10 bases; nucleotides outside the gene matches: 11. Germline values: CDR1 LGHDT, CDR2 YNNKEL (reference sequence). The CDR3 region has the DNA TGTGCCAGCAGCCAATATCCTGACAGGGCTAACGAGCAGTTCTTC. It is translated as CASSQYPDRANEQFF.

This chain uses TRBV3-1 (or the pseudogene TRBV3-2) with TRBJ2-1, with 8 nucleotides matching TRBD2. Trimming removed 0 bases from V and 9 bases from J; junction bases left unmatched: 10. This CDR3 contains 16 residues. CDR1 is LGHDT and CDR2 is YNNKEL in the germline V gene (reference sequence). CDR3 DNA: TGTGCCAGCAGCCAAGATCCAGCTAGCGGGCAGAGTGAGCAGTTCTTC. Translation gives CASSQDPASGQSEQFF.

The count of this clone is one. The chain couples TRBV6-5 to TRBJ1-3; D is unresolved. The V and J ends lost 5 bases and 3 bases respectively, with 8 bases between them. This CDR3 spans 13 amino acids. CDR1 and CDR2 (germline): MNHEY, SVGAGI. CDR3 region: CASSPAGGNTIYF. CDR3 sequence (DNA): TGTGCCAGCAGTCCCGCCGGTGGAAACACCATATATTTT.

The chain joins TRBV19 to TRBJ1-6; 7 positions match TRBD1. After removal of 7 bases from V and 7 bases from J, the junction contained 13 bases not matched to a gene. Germline V lookup: CDR1 LNHDA, CDR2 SQIVND (reference sequence). The CDR3 length is 16 residues. Written as DNA, the CDR3 is TGTGCCAGTACCATTGCCCGGGACAGATGGAATTCACCCCTCCACTTT. Encoded protein: CASTIARDRWNSPLHF.

V is TRBV7-2 and J is TRBJ1-1; D is unclear. This CDR3 spans 14 amino acids. Germline assignment: CDR1 SGHTA and CDR2 FQGNSA. The V gene lost 1 base and the J gene lost 7 bases, with 13 bases spanning the gap. The CDR3 sequence: CASSLVTSGDEAFF. The CDR3 DNA is TGTGCCAGCAGCTTAGTTACCTCCGGGGATGAAGCTTTCTTT.

The chain is built from TRBV18 and TRBJ2-2; TRBD2 matches at 8 bases. The CDR3 is 18 amino acids. The germline CDR1 and CDR2 sequences are KGHSH and LQKENI. V lost 3 bases and J lost 3; bases outside the gene matches: 12. CDR3 amino acids: CASSPGLGLSTDTGELFF. CDR3 sequence (DNA): TGTGCCAGCTCACCGGGACTAGGCCTTTCCACGGACACCGGGGAGCTGTTTTTT.

By sample fraction, this clone is large. The rearrangement uses TRBV7-9 and TRBJ1-3; the D gene is possibly TRBD1 (5 bases). Germline V gives CDR1 SEHNR, CDR2 FQNEAQ (reference sequence). The CDR3 has 16 amino acids. V dropped 5 bases and J dropped 0 bases, with 14 bases sitting between them. The CDR3 coding sequence is TGTGCCAGCAGCGCCTCAACAGGTGCCTCTGGAAACACCATATATTTT. Protein: CASSASTGASGNTIYF.

The chain joins TRBV6-5 to TRBJ2-7, with TRBD1 identical over 12 bases. The germline V gene has CDR1 MNHEY and CDR2 SVGAGI. This CDR3 is built from 14 residues. The ends lost 3 bases at V and 6 bases at J; junction bases unmatched: 3. The CDR3: CASSYGTGGREQYF. CDR3 DNA sequence: TGTGCCAGCAGTTATGGGACAGGGGGCCGCGAGCAGTACTTC.

The CDR3 sequence: CASSQGYRSGNTIYF. The CDR3 nucleotides are TGTGCCAGCAGCCAAGGCTACCGCTCTGGAAACACCATATATTTT. The chain employs TRBV3-1 (or the pseudogene TRBV3-2) and TRBJ1-3; D not resolved. Germline V lookup: CDR1 LGHDT, CDR2 YNNKEL (reference sequence). This CDR3 region has 15 residues. The V end lost 1 base, the J end lost 0 bases, and 7 bases lay between the germline ends.

The rearrangement links TRBV14 to TRBJ1-1; D possibly corresponds to TRBD1 (5 bases). Germline V gene data show CDR1 as SGHDN and CDR2 as FVKESK. The CDR3 has 14 residues. V was pared by 4 bases and J by 1 base, with 10 bases between. The CDR3: CASSRYTGNTEAFF. CDR3 DNA: TGTGCCAGCAGCCGCTATACAGGGAACACTGAAGCTTTCTTT.

CDR3 nucleotides: TGCGCCAGCAGCCCCCGAGGAGCAGGGAACTATGGCTACACCTTC. Translated: CASSPRGAGNYGYTF. The chain joins TRBV5-1 to TRBJ1-2; a weak D match, TRBD1 (5 bases). In germline, CDR1 is SGHRS, CDR2 YFSETQ. The CDR3 runs 15 residues. The V gene lost 4 bases and the J gene lost 2 bases, with 15 bases spanning the gap.

V gene TRBV5-4 combines with J gene TRBJ2-7, with 12 positions matching TRBD2. The J segment lost 6 bases and the V segment lost 0 bases, leaving 7 bases of the junction unmatched. From germline, CDR1 is SGHNT and CDR2 YYREEE (reference sequence). The CDR3 has 16 amino acids. The CDR3 region has the DNA TGTGCCAGCAGCTTGGAAGGACTAGCGGGATTTAGCGAGCAGTACTTC. Its translation: CASSLEGLAGFSEQYF.

The rearrangement uses TRBV29-1 and TRBJ1-2, with D uncertain. This CDR3 has 14 amino acids. Germline V lookup: CDR1 SQVTM, CDR2 ANQGSEA. Trimming removed 7 bases from V and 3 bases from J, with 18 bases in between. The CDR3 nucleotides are TGCAGCGCGTCGCCGGAGCGAACGGACTATGGCTACACCTTC. Protein sequence: CSASPERTDYGYTF.

With regard to this clone: One junction end disagrees with the germline gene, perhaps due to a read error. The CDR3 DNA follows: TGTGCCAGCAGCGTGGGGAACAGGGACGCCTTC. Translation: CASSVGNRDAF. This sequence joins TRBV5-6 and TRBJ1-2; weak D call: TRBD1 (6 bases). CDR3 length equals 11 residues. Germline CDR1 and CDR2: SGHDT and YYEEEE.

The rearrangement uses TRBV7-9 and TRBJ2-7, with TRBD2 identical over 8 bases. This CDR3 spans 15 amino acids. V shed 1 base, J shed 0 bases, and the junction held 2 bases outside the gene matches. Germline-derived CDR1 and CDR2 are SEHNR and FQNEAQ (reference sequence). The CDR3 loop is CASSLEGTSSYEQYF. DNA for the CDR3: TGTGCCAGCAGCTTAGAAGGGACTAGCTCCTACGAGCAGTACTTC. Combining the CDR3 with reference TRBV7-9 and TRBJ2-7 gives the whole variable domain DTGVSQNPRHKITKRGQNVTFRCDPISEHNRLYWYRQTLGQGPEFLTYFQNEAQLEKSRLLSDRFSAERPKGSFSTLEIQRTEQGDSAMYLCASSLEGTSSYEQYFGPGTRLTVT.

The genes are TRBV5-1 and TRBJ2-3, with TRBD2 matching over 10 bases. CDR1 and CDR2 from the germline V gene are SGHRS and YFSETQ. The CDR3 loop spans 16 amino acids. The V gene end was trimmed by 3 bases and the J gene end by 6 bases; junction bases not matched to a gene: 10. CDR3 bases: TGCGCCAGCAGCTGGGAAGGACTAGCGGTCTCCGATACGCAGTATTTT. This encodes CASSWEGLAVSDTQYF.

This rearrangement joins TRBV19 to TRBJ1-1; a possible D gene is TRBD1 (5 bases). The CDR3 length is 13 residues. The ends were cut back, 7 bases at V and 4 bases at J, with 13 bases in the middle. Germline CDR1 reads LNHDA; CDR2 reads SQIVND (reference sequence). CDR3 sequence reads: CASTKRGVTEAFF. CDR3 coding DNA: TGTGCCAGTACCAAGCGGGGGGTCACTGAAGCTTTCTTT.

This clone was detected a few times. The chain combines TRBV28 with TRBJ1-2; D gene unclear. The germline V and J ends were trimmed by 10 bases and 3 bases, with 9 bases remaining between them. Germline V gene sequence: CDR1 MDHEN, CDR2 SYDVKM. This CDR3 is 11 amino acids long. The CDR3, as DNA: TGTGCCACAAGTCCGGACTATGGCTACACCTTC. The encoded protein is CATSPDYGYTF.

This chain links TRBV30 with TRBJ2-3, with TRBD2 matching over 9 bases. The CDR3 has 14 amino acids. The germline gives CDR1 GTSNPN, CDR2 SVGIG (reference sequence). V trimming: 5 bases; J trimming: 3 bases; junction bases outside the gene matches: 6. CDR3 bases: TGTGCCTGGGAACTAGCGGGCGGTACAGATACGCAGTATTTT. This sequence encodes CAWELAGGTDTQYF.

This clone was picked up one time. The chain has TRBV7-8 and TRBJ1-1; tentative D call: TRBD1 (6 bases). V gave up 5 bases and J gave up 1 base, with 17 bases separating them. This CDR3 is built from 16 residues. Germline CDR1 reads SGHVS; CDR2 reads FQNEAQ. CDR3 bases: TGTGCCAGCAGCACAGCCTACAGGGAACAGAACACTGAAGCTTTCTTT. This sequence encodes CASSTAYREQNTEAFF.

V gene TRBV19 combines with J gene TRBJ1-2; the match to TRBD1 covers 7 bases. This CDR3 comprises 14 residues. Losses at the gene ends were 4 bases for V and 4 bases for J; bases not matched to a gene: 6. CDR1 and CDR2 (germline): LNHDA, SQIVND (reference sequence). The DNA for the CDR3 is TGTGCCAGTAGTACAGGGGGGACCCTCTATGGCTACACCTTC. It specifies CASSTGGTLYGYTF.

The rearrangement uses TRBV11-2 and TRBJ2-1, with D maybe TRBD2 (6 bases). The germline gives CDR1 SGHAT, CDR2 FQNNGV. V was shortened by 5 bases and J by 4 bases, with 18 bases between the two germline ends. The CDR3 length is 16 residues. For the CDR3, the DNA is TGTGCCAGCAGCACCTCAGGGCTAGCGTATTACAATGAGCAGTTCTTC. Translating gives CASSTSGLAYYNEQFF.

The chain links TRBV19 to TRBJ2-7, with TRBD2 matching 9 bases. The V gene end was trimmed by 3 bases and the J gene end by 0 bases; junction bases not matched to a gene: 6. This CDR3 comprises 16 residues. The germline V gene encodes CDR1 LNHDA and CDR2 SQIVND (reference sequence). The CDR3 bases are TGTGCCAGTAGTATCATCTCGGGACTAGCCTCCTACGAGCAGTACTTC. Its translation: CASSIISGLASYEQYF. Variable domain in full (rest from reference TRBV19 and TRBJ2-7): DGGITQSPKYLFRKEGQNVTLSCEQNLNHDAMYWYRQDPGQGLRLIYYSQIVNDFQKGDIAEGYSVSREKKESFPLTVTSAQKNPTAFYLCASSIISGLASYEQYFGPGTRLTVT.

This rearrangement joins TRBV7-3 to TRBJ2-5, with D maybe TRBD1 (5 bases). The CDR3 is 14 residues long. The germline CDR1 and CDR2 sequences are SGHTA and FQGTGA. V dropped 0 bases and J dropped 1 base, with 6 bases sitting between them. The CDR3 region has the DNA TGTGCCAGCAGCTTAACTCAGGGCCAAGAGACCCAGTACTTC. It codes for CASSLTQGQETQYF. Looking up the rest from reference TRBV7-3 and TRBJ2-5 gives the full variable domain: GAGVSQTPSNKVTEKGKYVELRCDPISGHTALYWYRQSLGQGPEFLIYFQGTGAADDSGLPNDRFFAVRPEGSVSTLKIQRTERGDSAVYLCASSLTQGQETQYFGPGTRLLVL.

The chain links TRBV16 to TRBJ1-2, with 8 nucleotides matching TRBD1. Germline V gene sequence: CDR1 KGHSY, CDR2 FQNENV. V was clipped by 4 bases and J by 3 bases; unmatched bases: 10. This CDR3 has 16 amino acids. The CDR3 region is CASSLDRGARDYGYTF. The DNA for the CDR3 is TGTGCCAGCAGCCTCGACAGGGGCGCAAGAGACTATGGCTACACCTTC.

The chain carries TRBV27 and TRBJ1-1; 7 bases are shared with TRBD1. This CDR3 spans 16 amino acids. The V and J ends lost 4 bases and 0 bases, in that order; junction bases with no gene match: 8. Germline V gene data show CDR1 as MNHEY and CDR2 as SMNVEV (reference sequence). The chain's CDR3 is CASSSLKGQMNTEAFF. The CDR3 coding sequence is TGTGCCAGCAGTTCCCTGAAGGGACAGATGAACACTGAAGCTTTCTTT.